These 5 T cell receptor beta chains originate from one sample sequenced in a study of identical twins. TCRdb redid the calling of the 5' RACE reads with MiXCR, one entry per CDR3 protein. Here the sample spans approximately 670,000 distinct CDR3 sequences, 6% to 6.5% being singletons. The specimen sequenced was naive T cells sorted from blood. These receptors originate from a man between 18 and 29 years old in good health.

This clonotype was seen repeatedly, ten times or more. This chain links TRBV20-1 with TRBJ2-7; TRBD2 agrees at 7 bases. Germline loops: CDR1 DFQATT, CDR2 SNEGSKA (reference sequence). The CDR3 covers 13 residues. The V segment lost 6 bases and the J segment 3 bases; nucleotides outside the gene matches: 8. CDR3 nucleotides: TGCAGTGCCCCAGCGGGAAGTAACTACGAGCAGTACTTC. Its translation: CSAPAGSNYEQYF.

The chain links TRBV7-7 to TRBJ2-2; no reliable D call. Trimming took off 1 base at V and 4 bases at J, with 10 bases between the two ends. The CDR3 is 15 amino acids. Germline loops: CDR1 SSHAT, CDR2 FNYEAQ (reference sequence). The CDR3 sequence: CASSLVPGSTGELFF. DNA of the CDR3: TGTGCCAGCAGCTTAGTTCCCGGGTCCACCGGGGAGCTGTTTTTT.

This clonotype was found a few times. The J gene is TRBJ2-4, the V gene TRBV20-1; the match to TRBD1 covers 7 bases. In germline, CDR1 is DFQATT, CDR2 SNEGSKA (reference sequence). The CDR3 spans 16 residues. With V trimmed by 1 base and J by 8 bases, 14 bases remained unmatched. This CDR3 is CSARVPIWTGADIQYF. The CDR3 DNA follows: TGCAGTGCTAGAGTACCTATCTGGACAGGCGCTGACATTCAGTACTTC.

The chain couples TRBV30 to TRBJ1-2; a possible D gene is TRBD1 (6 bases). Germline lookup yields CDR1 GTSNPN and CDR2 SVGIG (reference sequence). The CDR3 is 11 amino acids. Deletions cut 3 bases from V and 6 bases from J, with 8 bases between. Written as DNA, the CDR3 is TGTGCCTGGAGGTCAGGGGATGGCTACACCTTC. Amino acid sequence: CAWRSGDGYTF.

This clonotype has more than one count but fewer than ten. This sequence joins TRBV12-3 or TRBV12-4 and TRBJ1-5; possibly TRBD1 for D (5 bases). The CDR3 has 14 residues. V dropped 6 bases and J dropped 6 bases, with 15 bases sitting between them. The CDR3 spells CASSQARDGQPQHF. The CDR3 DNA is TGTGCCAGCAGCCAGGCCAGGGATGGTCAGCCCCAGCATTTT.